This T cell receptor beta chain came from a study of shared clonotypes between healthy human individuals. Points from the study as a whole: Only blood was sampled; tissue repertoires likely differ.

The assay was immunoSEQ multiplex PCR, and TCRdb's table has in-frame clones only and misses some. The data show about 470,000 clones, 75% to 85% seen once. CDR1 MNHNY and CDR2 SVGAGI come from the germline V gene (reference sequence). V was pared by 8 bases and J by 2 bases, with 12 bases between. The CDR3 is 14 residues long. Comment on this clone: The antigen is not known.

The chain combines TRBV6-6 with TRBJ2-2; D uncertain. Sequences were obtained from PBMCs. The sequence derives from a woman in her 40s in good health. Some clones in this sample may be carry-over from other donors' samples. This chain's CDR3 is CASLLGSNTGELFF. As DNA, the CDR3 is TGTGCCAGCCTTCTCGGCAGTAACACCGGGGAGCTGTTTTTT.